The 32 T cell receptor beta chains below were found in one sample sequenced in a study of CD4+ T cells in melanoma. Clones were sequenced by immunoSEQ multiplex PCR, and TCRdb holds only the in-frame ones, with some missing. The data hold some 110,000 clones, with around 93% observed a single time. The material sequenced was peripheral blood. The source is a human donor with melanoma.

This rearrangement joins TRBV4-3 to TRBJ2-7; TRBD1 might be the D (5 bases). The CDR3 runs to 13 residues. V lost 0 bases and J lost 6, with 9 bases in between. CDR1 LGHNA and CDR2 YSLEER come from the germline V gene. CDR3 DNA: TGCGCCAGCAGCCAAGATTCCAGGGCCGAGCAGTACTTC. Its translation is CASSQDSRAEQYF.

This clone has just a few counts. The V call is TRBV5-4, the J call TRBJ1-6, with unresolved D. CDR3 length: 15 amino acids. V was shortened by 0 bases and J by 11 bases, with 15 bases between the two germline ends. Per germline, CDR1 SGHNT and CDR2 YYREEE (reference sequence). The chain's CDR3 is CASSLGPGGRAPLHF. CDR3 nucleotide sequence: TGTGCCAGCAGCTTGGGCCCAGGTGGGAGGGCACCCCTCCACTTT.

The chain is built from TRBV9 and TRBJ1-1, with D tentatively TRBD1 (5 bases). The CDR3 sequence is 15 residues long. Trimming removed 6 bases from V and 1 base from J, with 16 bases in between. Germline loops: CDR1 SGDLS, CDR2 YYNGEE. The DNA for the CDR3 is TGTGCCAGCACCTTAGTGGGGGATGGGAACACTGAAGCTTTCTTT. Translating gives CASTLVGDGNTEAFF.

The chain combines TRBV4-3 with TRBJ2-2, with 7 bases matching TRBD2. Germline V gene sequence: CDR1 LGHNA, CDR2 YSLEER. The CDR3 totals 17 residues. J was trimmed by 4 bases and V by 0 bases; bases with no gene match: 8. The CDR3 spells CASSQDTEGGSTGELFF. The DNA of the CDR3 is TGCGCCAGCAGCCAAGATACTGAGGGAGGGAGCACCGGGGAGCTGTTTTTT.

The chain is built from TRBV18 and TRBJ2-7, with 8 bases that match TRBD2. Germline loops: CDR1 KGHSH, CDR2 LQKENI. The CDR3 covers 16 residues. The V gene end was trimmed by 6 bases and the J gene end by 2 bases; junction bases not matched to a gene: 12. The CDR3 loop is CASSPPGSGRTYEQYF. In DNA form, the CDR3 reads TGTGCCAGCTCCCCCCCAGGAAGCGGGAGAACCTACGAGCAGTACTTC. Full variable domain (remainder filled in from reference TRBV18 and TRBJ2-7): NAGVMQNPRHLVRRRGQEARLRCSPMKGHSHVYWYRQLPEEGLKFMVYLQKENIIDESGMPKERFSAEFPKEGPSILRIQQVVRGDSAAYFCASSPPGSGRTYEQYFGPGTRLTVT.

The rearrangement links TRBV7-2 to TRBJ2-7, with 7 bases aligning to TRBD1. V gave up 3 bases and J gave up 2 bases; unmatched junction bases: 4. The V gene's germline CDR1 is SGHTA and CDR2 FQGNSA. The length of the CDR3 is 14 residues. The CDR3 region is CASSLGRGTYEQYF. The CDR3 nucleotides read TGTGCCAGCAGCTTGGGCAGGGGGACCTACGAGCAGTACTTC. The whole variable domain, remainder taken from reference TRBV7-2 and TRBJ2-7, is GAGVSQSPSNKVTEKGKDVELRCDPISGHTALYWYRQSLGQGLEFLIYFQGNSAPDKSGLPSDRFSAERTGGSVSTLTIQRTQQEDSAVYLCASSLGRGTYEQYFGPGTRLTVT.

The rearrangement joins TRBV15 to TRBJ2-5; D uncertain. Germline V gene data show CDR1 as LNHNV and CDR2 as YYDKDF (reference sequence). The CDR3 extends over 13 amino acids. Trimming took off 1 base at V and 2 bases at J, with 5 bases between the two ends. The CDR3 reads CATSRGEQETQYF. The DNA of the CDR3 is TGTGCCACCAGCAGAGGAGAACAAGAGACCCAGTACTTC.

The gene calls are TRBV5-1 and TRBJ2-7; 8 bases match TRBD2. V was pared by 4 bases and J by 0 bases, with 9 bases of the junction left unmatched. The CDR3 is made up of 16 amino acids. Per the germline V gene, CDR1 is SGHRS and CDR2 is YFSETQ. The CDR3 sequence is CASSPTSGSISYEQYF. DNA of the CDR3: TGCGCCAGCAGCCCTACTAGCGGCTCAATCTCCTACGAGCAGTACTTC.

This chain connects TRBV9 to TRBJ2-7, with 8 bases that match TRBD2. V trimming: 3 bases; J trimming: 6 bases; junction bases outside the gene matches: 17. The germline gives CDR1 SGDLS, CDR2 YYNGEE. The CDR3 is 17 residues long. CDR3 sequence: CASSGGSVGLAFSEQYF. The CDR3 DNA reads TGTGCCAGCAGCGGGGGGAGCGTAGGACTAGCTTTTTCCGAGCAGTACTTC.

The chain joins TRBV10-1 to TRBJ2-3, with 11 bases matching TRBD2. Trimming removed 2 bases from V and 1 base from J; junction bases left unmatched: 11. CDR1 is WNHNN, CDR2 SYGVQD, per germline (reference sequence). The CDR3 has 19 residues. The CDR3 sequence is CASSERGPGLADCTDTQYF. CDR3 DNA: TGCGCCAGCAGTGAGCGGGGGCCGGGACTAGCGGATTGCACAGATACGCAGTATTTT.

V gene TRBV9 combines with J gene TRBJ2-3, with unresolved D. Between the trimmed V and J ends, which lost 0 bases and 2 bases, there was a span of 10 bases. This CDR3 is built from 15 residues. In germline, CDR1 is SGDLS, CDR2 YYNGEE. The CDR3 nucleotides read TGTGCCAGCAGCGTAGACGTGGGATACACAGATACGCAGTATTTT. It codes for CASSVDVGYTDTQYF.

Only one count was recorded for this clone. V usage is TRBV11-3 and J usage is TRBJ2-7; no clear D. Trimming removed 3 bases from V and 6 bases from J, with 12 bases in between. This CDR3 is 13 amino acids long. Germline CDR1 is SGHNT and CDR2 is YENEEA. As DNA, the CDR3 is TGTGCCAGCAGCTTCCTTCCGTCTGGCGAGCAGTACTTC. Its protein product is CASSFLPSGEQYF. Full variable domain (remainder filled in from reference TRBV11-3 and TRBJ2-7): EAGVVQSPRYKIIEKKQPVAFWCNPISGHNTLYWYLQNLGQGPELLIRYENEEAVDDSQLPKDRFSAERLKGVDSTLKIQPAELGDSAVYLCASSFLPSGEQYFGPGTRLTVT.

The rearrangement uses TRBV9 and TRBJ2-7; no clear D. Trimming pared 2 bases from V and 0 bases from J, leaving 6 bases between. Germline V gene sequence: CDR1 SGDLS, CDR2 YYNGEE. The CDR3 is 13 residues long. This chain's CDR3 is CASSVANSYEQYF. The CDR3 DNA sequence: TGTGCCAGCAGCGTTGCCAACTCCTACGAGCAGTACTTC.

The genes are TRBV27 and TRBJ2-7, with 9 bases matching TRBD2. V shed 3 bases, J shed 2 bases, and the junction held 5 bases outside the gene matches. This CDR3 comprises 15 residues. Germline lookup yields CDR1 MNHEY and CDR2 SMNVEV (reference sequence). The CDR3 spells CASSLVVAGAYEQYF. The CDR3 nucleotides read TGTGCCAGCAGTTTGGTGGTAGCGGGGGCCTACGAGCAGTACTTC.

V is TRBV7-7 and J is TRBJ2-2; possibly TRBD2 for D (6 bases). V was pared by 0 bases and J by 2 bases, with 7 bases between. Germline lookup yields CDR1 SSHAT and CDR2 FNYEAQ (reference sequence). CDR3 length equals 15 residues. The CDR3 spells CASSLAGGNTGELFF. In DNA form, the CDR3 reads TGTGCCAGCAGCTTAGCGGGGGGTAACACCGGGGAGCTGTTTTTT. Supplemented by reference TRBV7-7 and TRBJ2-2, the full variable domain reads GAGVSQSPRYKVTKRGQDVTLRCDPISSHATLYWYQQALGQGPEFLTYFNYEAQPDKSGLPSDRFSAERPEGSISTLTIQRTEQRDSAMYRCASSLAGGNTGELFFGEGSRLTVL.

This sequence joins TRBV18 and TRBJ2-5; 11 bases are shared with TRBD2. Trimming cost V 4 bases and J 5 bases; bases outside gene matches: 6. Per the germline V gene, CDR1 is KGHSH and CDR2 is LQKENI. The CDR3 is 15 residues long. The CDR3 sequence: CASSRVAGGTETQYF. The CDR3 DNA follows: TGTGCCAGCTCACGTGTAGCGGGGGGGACGGAGACCCAGTACTTC.

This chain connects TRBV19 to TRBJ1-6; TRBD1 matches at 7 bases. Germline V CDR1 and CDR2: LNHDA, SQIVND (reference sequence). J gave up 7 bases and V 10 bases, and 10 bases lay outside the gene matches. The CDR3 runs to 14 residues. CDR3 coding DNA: TGTGCCACTTCACCCGGGACAGCCAATTCACCCCTCCACTTT. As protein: CATSPGTANSPLHF. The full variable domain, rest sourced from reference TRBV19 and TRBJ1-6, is DGGITQSPKYLFRKEGQNVTLSCEQNLNHDAMYWYRQDPGQGLRLIYYSQIVNDFQKGDIAEGYSVSREKKESFPLTVTSAQKNPTAFYLCATSPGTANSPLHFGNGTRLTVT.

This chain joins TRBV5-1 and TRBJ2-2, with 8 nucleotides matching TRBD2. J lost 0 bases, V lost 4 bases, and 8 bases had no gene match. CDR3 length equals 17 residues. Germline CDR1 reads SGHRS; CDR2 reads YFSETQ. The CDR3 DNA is TGCGCCAGCAGCCTGGGACTAGATCAACCGAACACCGGGGAGCTGTTTTTT. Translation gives CASSLGLDQPNTGELFF.

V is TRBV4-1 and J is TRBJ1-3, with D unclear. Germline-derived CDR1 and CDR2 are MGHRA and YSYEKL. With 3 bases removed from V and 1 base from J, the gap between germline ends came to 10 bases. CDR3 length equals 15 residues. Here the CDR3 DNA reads TGCGCCAGCAGCCAGGCACAACTATCTGGAAACACCATATATTTT. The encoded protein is CASSQAQLSGNTIYF.

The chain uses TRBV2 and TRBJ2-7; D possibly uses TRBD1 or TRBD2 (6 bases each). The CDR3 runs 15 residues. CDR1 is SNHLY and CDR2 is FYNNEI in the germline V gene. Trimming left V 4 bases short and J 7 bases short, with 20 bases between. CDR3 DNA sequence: TGTGCCAGCAGTGGAGTCGGGGGCGCCGCGTGGGAGCAGTACTTC. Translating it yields CASSGVGGAAWEQYF. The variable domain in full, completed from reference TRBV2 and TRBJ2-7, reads EPEVTQTPSHQVTQMGQEVILRCVPISNHLYFYWYRQILGQKVEFLVSFYNNEISEKSEIFDDQFSVERPDGSNFTLKIRSTKLEDSAMYFCASSGVGGAAWEQYFGPGTRLTVT.

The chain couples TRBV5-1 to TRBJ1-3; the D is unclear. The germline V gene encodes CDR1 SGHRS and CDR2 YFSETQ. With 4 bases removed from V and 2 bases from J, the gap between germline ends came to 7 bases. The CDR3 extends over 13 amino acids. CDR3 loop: CASSPETGNTIYF. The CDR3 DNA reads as TGCGCCAGCAGCCCCGAAACTGGAAACACCATATATTTT.

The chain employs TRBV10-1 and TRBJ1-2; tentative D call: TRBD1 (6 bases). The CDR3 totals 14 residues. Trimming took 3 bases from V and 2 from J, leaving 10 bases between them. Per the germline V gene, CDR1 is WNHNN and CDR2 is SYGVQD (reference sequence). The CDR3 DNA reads TGCGCCAGCAGTGATTCAGGGGTGAACTATGGCTACACCTTC. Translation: CASSDSGVNYGYTF.

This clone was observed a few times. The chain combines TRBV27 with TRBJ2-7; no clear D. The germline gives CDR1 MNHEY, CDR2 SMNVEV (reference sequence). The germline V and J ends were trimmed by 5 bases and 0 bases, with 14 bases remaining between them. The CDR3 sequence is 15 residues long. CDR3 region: CASSRIDTSSYEQYF. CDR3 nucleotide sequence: TGTGCCAGCAGTCGCATCGATACAAGCTCCTACGAGCAGTACTTC.

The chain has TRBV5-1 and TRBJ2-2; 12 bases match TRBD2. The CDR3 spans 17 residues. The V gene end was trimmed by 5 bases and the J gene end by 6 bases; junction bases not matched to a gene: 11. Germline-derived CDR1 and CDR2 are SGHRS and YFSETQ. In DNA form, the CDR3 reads TGCGCCAGCAGTTCTTCTAGCGGGGGGGTCGTTGCCGGGGAGCTGTTTTTT. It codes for CASSSSSGGVVAGELFF.

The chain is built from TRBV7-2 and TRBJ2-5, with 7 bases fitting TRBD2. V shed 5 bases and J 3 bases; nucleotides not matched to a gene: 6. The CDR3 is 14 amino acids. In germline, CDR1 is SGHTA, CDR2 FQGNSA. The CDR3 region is CASSHGDYEETQYF. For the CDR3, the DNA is TGTGCCAGCAGCCATGGGGACTACGAAGAGACCCAGTACTTC.

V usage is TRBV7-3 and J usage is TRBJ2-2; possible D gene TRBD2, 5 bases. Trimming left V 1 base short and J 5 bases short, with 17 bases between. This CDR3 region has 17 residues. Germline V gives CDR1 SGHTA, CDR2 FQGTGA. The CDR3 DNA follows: TGTGCCAGCAGCTTAAGGAGCCAAGGCGGGTTAACCGGGGAGCTGTTTTTT. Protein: CASSLRSQGGLTGELFF. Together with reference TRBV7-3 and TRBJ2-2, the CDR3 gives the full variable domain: GAGVSQTPSNKVTEKGKYVELRCDPISGHTALYWYRQSLGQGPEFLIYFQGTGAADDSGLPNDRFFAVRPEGSVSTLKIQRTERGDSAVYLCASSLRSQGGLTGELFFGEGSRLTVL.

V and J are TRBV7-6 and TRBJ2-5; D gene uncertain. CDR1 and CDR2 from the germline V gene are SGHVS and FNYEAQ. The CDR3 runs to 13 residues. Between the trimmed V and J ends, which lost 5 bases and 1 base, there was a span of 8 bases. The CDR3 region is CASSPIIQETQYF. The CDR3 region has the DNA TGTGCCAGCAGCCCCATTATCCAAGAGACCCAGTACTTC.

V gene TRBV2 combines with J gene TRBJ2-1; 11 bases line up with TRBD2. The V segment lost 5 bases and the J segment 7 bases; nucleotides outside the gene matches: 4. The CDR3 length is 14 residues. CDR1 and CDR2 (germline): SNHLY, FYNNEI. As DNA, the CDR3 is TGTGCCAGCAGTCATGGGACTAGCGGAAATGAGCAGTTCTTC. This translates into CASSHGTSGNEQFF.

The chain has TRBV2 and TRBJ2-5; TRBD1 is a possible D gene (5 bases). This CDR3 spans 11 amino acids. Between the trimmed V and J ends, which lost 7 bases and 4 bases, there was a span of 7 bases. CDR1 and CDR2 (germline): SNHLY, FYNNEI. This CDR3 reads CASKTGETQYF. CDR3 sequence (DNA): TGTGCCAGCAAAACAGGAGAGACCCAGTACTTC.

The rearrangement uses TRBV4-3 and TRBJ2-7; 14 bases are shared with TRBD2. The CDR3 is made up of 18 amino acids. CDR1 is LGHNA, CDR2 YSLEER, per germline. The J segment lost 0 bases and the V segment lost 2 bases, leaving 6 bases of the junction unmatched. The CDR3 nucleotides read TGCGCCAGCAGCCAACGCAGACTAGCGGGAGGGCCCTCCTACGAGCAGTACTTC. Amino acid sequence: CASSQRRLAGGPSYEQYF.

CDR3 DNA: TGTGCCAGCAGCTTAGGATTCTATGCCGAGCAGTACTTC. This encodes CASSLGFYAEQYF. The chain joins TRBV7-2 to TRBJ2-7; the D is unclear. With 1 base removed from V and 6 bases from J, the gap between germline ends came to 10 bases. This CDR3 region has 13 residues. CDR1 is SGHTA, CDR2 FQGNSA, per germline. Full variable domain (outside the CDR3, taken from reference TRBV7-2 and TRBJ2-7): GAGVSQSPSNKVTEKGKDVELRCDPISGHTALYWYRQSLGQGLEFLIYFQGNSAPDKSGLPSDRFSAERTGGSVSTLTIQRTQQEDSAVYLCASSLGFYAEQYFGPGTRLTVT.

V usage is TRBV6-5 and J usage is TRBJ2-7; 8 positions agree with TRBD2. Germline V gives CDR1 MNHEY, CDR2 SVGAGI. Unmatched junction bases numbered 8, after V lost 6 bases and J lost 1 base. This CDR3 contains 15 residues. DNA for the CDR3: TGTGCCAGCAGCCGCCCAGCGGGAGAGTCCTACGAGCAGTACTTC. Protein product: CASSRPAGESYEQYF.